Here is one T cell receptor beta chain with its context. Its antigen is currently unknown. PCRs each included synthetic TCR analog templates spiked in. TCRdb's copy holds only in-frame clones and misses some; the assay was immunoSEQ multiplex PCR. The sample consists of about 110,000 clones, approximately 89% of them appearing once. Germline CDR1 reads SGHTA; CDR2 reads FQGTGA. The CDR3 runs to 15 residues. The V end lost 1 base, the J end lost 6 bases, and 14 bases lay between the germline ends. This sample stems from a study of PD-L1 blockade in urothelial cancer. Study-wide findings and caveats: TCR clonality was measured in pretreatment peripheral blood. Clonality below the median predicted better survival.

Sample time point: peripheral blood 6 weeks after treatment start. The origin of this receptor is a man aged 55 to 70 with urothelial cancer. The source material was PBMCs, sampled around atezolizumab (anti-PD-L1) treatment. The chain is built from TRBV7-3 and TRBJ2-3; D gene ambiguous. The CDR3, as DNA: TGTGCCAGCAGCTTAAAGGTCTATTCCGGGGATACGCAGTATTTT. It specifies CASSLKVYSGDTQYF. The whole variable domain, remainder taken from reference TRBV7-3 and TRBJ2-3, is GAGVSQTPSNKVTEKGKYVELRCDPISGHTALYWYRQSLGQGPEFLIYFQGTGAADDSGLPNDRFFAVRPEGSVSTLKIQRTERGDSAVYLCASSLKVYSGDTQYFGPGTRLTVL.